What follows describes a single T cell receptor (beta chain). In the source study's methods: Reference gene primer amplification yielded estimated nucleated cell counts. Profiling relied on immunoSEQ multiplex PCR, and the TCRdb table lists in-frame clones only, not all of them. V and J calls and clone size are as listed in that table; D and trimming were resolved from the DNA. The table shows just under 95,000 clones, with roughly 75% occurring only once. This entry is derived from a study of blood T cell repertoires in COVID-19. Study in general: The United States, Italy and Spain provided the acute and convalescent COVID-19 samples. From T cells, B-cell-depleted T cells, or PBMCs came the material, which was cDNA or gDNA.

V gave up 2 bases and J gave up 0 bases, with 11 bases separating them. Germline loops: CDR1 SGHTA, CDR2 FQGTGA. CDR3 length: 16 residues. The receptor's source is a man in his fifties who had recovered from COVID-19. Sequencing was performed on peripheral blood. The rearrangement joins TRBV7-3 to TRBJ1-3; a weak D match, TRBD1 (5 bases). CDR3 nucleotides: TGTGCCAGCAGCTTACCGGGGGAAAGCTCTGGAAACACCATATATTTT. Encoded protein: CASSLPGESSGNTIYF.